These T cell receptor beta chains were read from a single sample in a study of blood T cell repertoires in COVID-19. The table came from immunoSEQ multiplex PCR; TCRdb's copy has only in-frame clones and leaves some out. The data contain more than 200,000 clones, around 89% of them singletons. Sequenced material: PBMCs or T cells enriched from blood (not recorded which). The receptor set was obtained from a woman aged 25 to 39 who had recovered from COVID-19. The CDR3 runs from the conserved cysteine through the conserved F or W. D genes are given only for firm matches. A clone size is listed for some rows: how often the clone was seen (once, few, many), or a class if it is expanded.

D gene	J gene	V gene	clone size	CDR3 protein	CDR3 DNA
.	TRBJ1-1	TRBV21-1	.	CASSKVTQGAGVGAFF	TGTGCCAGCAGCAAAGTGACACAGGGGGCTGGGGTTGGGGCTTTCTTT
TRBD1	TRBJ1-2	TRBV5-1	.	CASSLDSGTAYGYTF	TGCGCCAGCAGCTTGGATTCCGGGACAGCATACGGCTACACCTTC
TRBD2	TRBJ2-1	TRBV3-1/TRBV3-2	.	CASSQGKEREGRSYNEQFF	TGTGCCAGCAGCCAAGGGAAAGAGCGGGAGGGCCGATCCTACAATGAGCAGTTCTTC
.	TRBJ1-1	TRBV7-9	.	CASSLVVGVNTEAFF	TGTGCCAGCAGCTTAGTGGTAGGGGTGAACACTGAAGCTTTCTTT
.	TRBJ1-4	TRBV5-4	once	CASSGPNEKLFF	TGTGCCAGCAGCGGGCCTAATGAAAAACTGTTTTTT
TRBD1	TRBJ1-3	TRBV5-1	.	CASSPPTGGDSGNTIYF	TGCGCCAGCAGCCCCCCGACAGGGGGTGATTCTGGAAACACCATATATTTT
TRBD1	TRBJ1-1	TRBV6-1	.	CASGGGQGDMNTEAFF	TGTGCCAGCGGTGGGGGACAGGGGGACATGAACACTGAAGCTTTCTTT
TRBD2	TRBJ2-5	TRBV3-1/TRBV3-2	.	CASSQDLLAGDETQYF	TGTGCCAGCAGCCAAGATCTTCTAGCGGGAGATGAGACCCAGTACTTC
TRBD1	TRBJ1-2	TRBV29-1	.	CSAPRTGGGYTF	TGCAGCGCCCCCAGGACAGGGGGTGGCTACACCTTC
TRBD1	TRBJ1-2	TRBV5-6	once	CASDRGGNYGYTF	TGTGCCAGCGACAGAGGGGGCAACTATGGCTACACCTTC
.	TRBJ1-1	TRBV29-1	.	CSVEVALNTEAFF	TGCAGCGTTGAGGTAGCCTTGAACACTGAAGCTTTCTTT
.	TRBJ1-6	TRBV13	.	CASSLGQGGYNSPLHF	TGTGCCAGCAGCTTAGGACAGGGCGGCTATAATTCACCCCTCCACTTT
.	TRBJ1-1	TRBV7-9	.	CASSLIHLTNTEAFF	TGTGCCAGCAGCTTAATACACCTCACGAACACTGAAGCTTTCTTT
.	TRBJ1-4	TRBV5-1	.	CASKFQKNEKLFF	TGCGCCAGCAAATTTCAGAAAAATGAAAAACTGTTTTTT
TRBD1	TRBJ1-1	TRBV2	.	CASSEARTGLNTEAFF	TGTGCCAGCAGTGAAGCCCGGACAGGGTTGAACACTGAAGCTTTCTTT
TRBD1	TRBJ1-6	TRBV7-2	.	CASMQGQHYNSPLHF	TGTGCCAGCATGCAGGGACAGCACTATAATTCACCCCTCCACTTT
TRBD1	TRBJ1-1	TRBV10-3	once	CAITSGTGRNTEAFF	TGTGCCATCACCTCAGGGACAGGGAGAAACACTGAAGCTTTCTTT
.	TRBJ2-1	TRBV30	.	CAWSNGARNEQFF	TGTGCCTGGAGTAATGGGGCTAGGAATGAGCAGTTCTTC
TRBD1	TRBJ2-4	TRBV6-5	.	CASREGQAKNIQYF	TGTGCCAGCAGAGAGGGACAGGCCAAAAACATTCAGTACTTC
TRBD2	TRBJ2-1	TRBV3-1/TRBV3-2	.	CASSQEPTSGVSREFF	TGTGCCAGCAGCCAAGAACCAACTAGCGGAGTCTCCCGTGAGTTCTTC
.	TRBJ1-1	TRBV18	once	CASSPLQDTEAFF	TGTGCCAGCTCACCGCTCCAGGACACTGAAGCTTTCTTT
TRBD1	TRBJ2-1	TRBV6-5	.	CASSRGQEYNEQFF	TGTGCCAGCAGCCGGGGACAGGAATACAATGAGCAGTTCTTC
.	TRBJ1-5	TRBV28	.	CASSLLWESQPQHF	TGTGCCAGCAGTTTATTGTGGGAGAGTCAGCCCCAGCATTTT
TRBD1	TRBJ1-1	TRBV7-9	.	CASSSTGGGYAFF	TGTGCCAGCAGCTCTACAGGGGGCGGATACGCTTTCTTT
.	TRBJ2-3	TRBV28	once	CASSLGSLGGGTDTQYF	TGTGCCAGCAGTTTAGGTTCTTTAGGGGGGGGCACAGATACGCAGTATTTT
.	TRBJ1-5	TRBV7-2	.	CASSPVGGYSNQPQHF	TGTGCCAGCAGCCCAGTGGGAGGCTATAGCAATCAGCCCCAGCATTTT
.	TRBJ1-2	TRBV30	.	CAWSVQGQPHGYTF	TGTGCCTGGAGTGTACAGGGACAACCCCATGGCTACACCTTC
TRBD1	TRBJ1-2	TRBV28	.	CASSTPAGGGGGYTF	TGTGCCAGCAGCACCCCCGCAGGGGGCGGTGGAGGCTACACCTTC
TRBD2	TRBJ2-1	TRBV10-3	.	CAISGLAGGGPGGNEQFF	TGTGCCATCAGCGGACTAGCGGGAGGAGGGCCCGGGGGGAATGAGCAGTTCTTC
TRBD2	TRBJ2-7	TRBV27	.	CASTLSGTSGYYEQYF	TGTGCCAGCACCCTATCGGGGACTAGCGGGTACTACGAGCAGTACTTC
TRBD1	TRBJ1-2	TRBV7-3	.	CASSLDDRGNYGYTF	TGTGCCAGCAGCTTAGATGACAGGGGAAACTATGGCTACACCTTC
TRBD2	TRBJ2-7	TRBV20-1	.	CSASSPQAGVSVEYF	TGCAGTGCTAGTTCGCCCCAAGCGGGAGTTTCGGTTGAGTACTTC
TRBD1	TRBJ1-4	TRBV5-1	.	CASSTGTGVEKLFF	TGCGCCAGCAGTACCGGGACAGGGGTTGAAAAACTGTTTTTT
.	TRBJ2-7	TRBV28	.	CASSFVGLSSYEQYF	TGTGCCAGCAGTTTCGTGGGCCTGAGCTCCTACGAGCAGTACTTC
TRBD2	TRBJ2-5	TRBV20-1	.	CSASRGSGRETQYF	TGCAGTGCTAGTCGCGGTAGCGGGAGAGAGACCCAGTACTTC
TRBD2	TRBJ2-2	TRBV5-1	.	CASSEREVGTGELFF	TGCGCCAGCAGCGAGCGGGAAGTCGGCACCGGGGAGCTGTTTTTT
.	TRBJ1-1	TRBV6-2/TRBV6-3	.	CASSRWTDVTEAFF	TGTGCCAGCAGTCGATGGACAGACGTCACTGAAGCTTTCTTT
.	TRBJ2-7	TRBV28	.	CASSLDPTRPGEQYF	TGTGCCAGCAGTTTGGACCCTACTAGGCCGGGCGAGCAGTACTTC
TRBD1	TRBJ1-4	TRBV5-1	.	CASSWDRPNEKLFF	TGCGCCAGCAGCTGGGACAGGCCTAATGAAAAACTGTTTTTT
.	TRBJ2-1	TRBV30	once	CAWRKPGSGQFF	TGTGCCTGGAGAAAACCGGGGTCGGGGCAGTTCTTC
TRBD2	TRBJ2-1	TRBV9	.	CASSVGTSDLNEQFF	TGTGCCAGCAGCGTAGGAACTAGCGATCTTAATGAGCAGTTCTTC
.	TRBJ2-1	TRBV28	.	CATFFAGTPRDEQFF	TGTGCCACCTTCTTTGCCGGGACTCCGAGGGATGAGCAGTTCTTC
.	TRBJ2-5	TRBV7-3	.	CASSLTFTPGETQYF	TGTGCCAGCAGCTTAACGTTCACCCCGGGGGAGACCCAGTACTTC
.	TRBJ2-1	TRBV19	.	CASSMISLRAGLYNEQFF	TGTGCCAGTAGTATGATTTCCCTAAGGGCGGGACTCTACAATGAGCAGTTCTTC
.	TRBJ2-5	TRBV29-1	.	CSAQGQYQETQYF	TGCAGCGCGCAAGGACAGTATCAAGAGACCCAGTACTTC
.	TRBJ1-4	TRBV11-2	.	CASSQIAETFGGEKLFF	TGTGCCAGCAGCCAAATTGCCGAGACATTCGGGGGAGAAAAACTGTTTTTT
.	TRBJ2-7	TRBV14	.	CASSQAGGISYEQYF	TGTGCCAGCAGCCAAGCTGGGGGCATTTCCTACGAGCAGTACTTC
TRBD2	TRBJ2-7	TRBV10-3	.	CAISEREGLGVHEQYF	TGTGCCATCAGTGAGCGGGAGGGACTAGGGGTACACGAGCAGTACTTC
.	TRBJ2-6	TRBV9	.	CASSVDPGHAGANVLTF	TGTGCCAGCAGCGTAGACCCGGGACATGCTGGGGCCAACGTCCTGACTTTC